These 32 T cell receptor beta chains originate from one sample sequenced in a study of graft-versus-host responses after intestinal transplantation. Sequencing used immunoSEQ multiplex PCR; TCRdb keeps in-frame clones, though not all of them. The sample has roughly 100,000 clones, 91% seen once; the top ten hold 0.15% to 0.2%. These receptors are not linked to any known antigen. The sequencing used unstimulated CD4+ T cells sorted from spleen or lymph node cells, collected before transplant. All receptors derive from a human donor who was the organ donor for an intestinal transplant.

CDR3 in amino acids: CASRPGLQFTDTQYF. The DNA for the CDR3 is TGTGCCAGCAGGCCGGGACTCCAGTTCACAGATACGCAGTATTTT. The rearrangement uses TRBV6-5 and TRBJ2-3, with D maybe TRBD2 (6 bases). The CDR3 covers 15 residues. Germline CDR1 and CDR2: MNHEY and SVGAGI. The germline V and J ends were trimmed by 6 bases and 2 bases, with 15 bases remaining between them.

V and J are TRBV7-9 and TRBJ1-2, with 11 bases identical to TRBD1. The CDR3 has 13 residues. V dropped 5 bases and J dropped 4; count of bases not matched to a gene: 0. Germline-derived CDR1 and CDR2 are SEHNR and FQNEAQ (reference sequence). The CDR3 nucleotides are TGTGCCAGCAGCGGGACAGGGGGCTATGGCTACACCTTC. Residues: CASSGTGGYGYTF.

J is TRBJ1-2 and V is TRBV5-4, with 7 bases aligning to TRBD1. Unmatched junction bases numbered 9, after V lost 6 bases and J lost 4 bases. This CDR3 is 14 amino acids long. CDR1 is SGHNT, CDR2 YYREEE, per germline (reference sequence). CDR3 in DNA: TGTGCCAGCATGAGAGGGGGCGCGATCTATGGCTACACCTTC. Translated: CASMRGGAIYGYTF.

V gene TRBV4-3 combines with J gene TRBJ2-2; TRBD2 matches at 15 bases. V lost 4 bases and J lost 6; bases outside the gene matches: 6. The germline V gene encodes CDR1 LGHNA and CDR2 YSLEER. The CDR3 has 17 amino acids. Here the CDR3 reads CASSRTSGGAFPGELFF. The CDR3 nucleotides read TGCGCCAGCAGCCGGACTAGCGGGGGGGCTTTTCCCGGGGAGCTGTTTTTT.

The V and J genes are TRBV5-5 and TRBJ2-5; TRBD2 matches at 7 bases. After removal of 0 bases from V and 5 bases from J, the junction contained 4 bases not matched to a gene. The CDR3 runs 14 residues. CDR1 SGHKS and CDR2 YYEKEE come from the germline V gene (reference sequence). The CDR3 spells CASSLGLARETQYF. The DNA of the CDR3 is TGTGCCAGCAGCTTGGGACTAGCCCGGGAGACCCAGTACTTC.

J is TRBJ1-4 and V is TRBV5-1; the match to TRBD1 covers 7 bases. J lost 2 bases, V lost 4 bases, and 8 bases had no gene match. The CDR3 length is 16 residues. Per germline, CDR1 SGHRS and CDR2 YFSETQ. CDR3 nucleotides: TGCGCCAGCAGCAGGACAGGCCCCCTCACTAATGAAAAACTGTTTTTT. It specifies CASSRTGPLTNEKLFF.

The chain is built from TRBV7-2 and TRBJ2-3; 10 bases are shared with TRBD1. Looked up from germline, CDR1 is SGHTA and CDR2 is FQGNSA. V lost 6 bases, J lost 3 bases, and 6 bases stayed unmatched. The CDR3 totals 15 residues. The CDR3 coding sequence is TGTGCCAGCAGGTCAGACAGGGGGCGTACAGATACGCAGTATTTT. Translated, it gives CASRSDRGRTDTQYF.

The rearrangement joins TRBV19 to TRBJ2-7, with 8 bases identical to TRBD1. Germline values: CDR1 LNHDA, CDR2 SQIVND (reference sequence). The CDR3 spans 16 residues. The V gene end was trimmed by 4 bases and the J gene end by 0 bases; junction bases not matched to a gene: 8. CDR3 sequence: CASSRFPGQDSYEQYF. CDR3 bases: TGTGCCAGTAGTAGATTTCCGGGACAGGACTCCTACGAGCAGTACTTC.

The V call is TRBV18, the J call TRBJ2-7; 7 nucleotides match TRBD1. V dropped 5 bases and J dropped 4; count of bases not matched to a gene: 8. CDR1 KGHSH and CDR2 LQKENI come from the germline V gene. CDR3 length: 14 residues. In DNA form, the CDR3 reads TGTGCCAGCTCAGTATACAGGGGAACGTACGAGCAGTACTTC. Translating it yields CASSVYRGTYEQYF.

The chain has TRBV9 and TRBJ1-2, with a tentative D call TRBD1 (6 bases). This CDR3 is 13 amino acids long. Between the trimmed V and J ends, which lost 4 bases and 6 bases, there was a span of 13 bases. Germline values: CDR1 SGDLS, CDR2 YYNGEE. Here the CDR3 reads CASSLQGLDGYTF. The CDR3 DNA is TGTGCCAGCAGCTTACAGGGTTTGGATGGCTACACCTTC.

The V and J genes are TRBV9 and TRBJ2-5; TRBD2 matches at 10 bases. V was pared by 3 bases and J by 3 bases, with 5 bases of the junction left unmatched. The CDR3 is 15 residues long. Germline CDR1 is SGDLS and CDR2 is YYNGEE. In DNA, the CDR3 is TGTGCCAGCAGCGGATTAGCGGGGGGAAAAGAGACCCAGTACTTC. It yields the protein CASSGLAGGKETQYF.

This chain joins TRBV6-5 and TRBJ1-1; D gene ambiguous. The germline V and J ends were trimmed by 2 bases and 4 bases, with 14 bases remaining between them. This CDR3 region has 15 residues. CDR1 and CDR2 (germline): MNHEY, SVGAGI. Here the CDR3 DNA reads TGTGCCAGCAGTTACGGGCTCAACGGGGTCACTGAAGCTTTCTTT. Its translation is CASSYGLNGVTEAFF.

In its sample, this clone was seen once. The rearrangement joins TRBV25-1 to TRBJ1-2, with a weak D call TRBD1 (5 bases). Germline CDR1 is MGHDK and CDR2 is SYGVNS. The CDR3 has 16 amino acids. Deletions cut 1 base from V and 6 bases from J, with 18 bases between. CDR3 amino acids: CASSEWGTAFRDGYTF. The DNA of the CDR3 is TGTGCCAGCAGTGAATGGGGGACTGCTTTTAGGGATGGCTACACCTTC.

This chain connects TRBV7-2 to TRBJ2-7; the D is unclear. The length of the CDR3 is 13 residues. Trimming removed 3 bases at V and 0 bases at J, with 6 bases between. Germline values: CDR1 SGHTA, CDR2 FQGNSA. The DNA of the CDR3 is TGTGCCAGCAGCTTGCCTACCTCCTACGAGCAGTACTTC. Its translation: CASSLPTSYEQYF.

V is TRBV7-9 and J is TRBJ1-1; 7 bases are shared with TRBD1. The V segment lost 8 bases and the J segment 0 bases; nucleotides outside the gene matches: 0. This CDR3 comprises 12 residues. Germline-derived CDR1 and CDR2 are SEHNR and FQNEAQ (reference sequence). Here the CDR3 reads CASGTVNTEAFF. CDR3 bases: TGTGCCAGCGGGACAGTGAACACTGAAGCTTTCTTT. Full variable domain (missing parts from reference TRBV7-9 and TRBJ1-1): DTGVSQNPRHKITKRGQNVTFRCDPISEHNRLYWYRQTLGQGPEFLTYFQNEAQLEKSRLLSDRFSAERPKGSFSTLEIQRTEQGDSAMYLCASGTVNTEAFFGQGTRLTVV.

A note on this clone: The sample carries other DNA sequences with the same CDR3. The rearrangement joins TRBV4-1 to TRBJ2-3, with 9 bases that match TRBD1. Germline V CDR1 and CDR2: MGHRA, YSYEKL. After removal of 1 base from V and 3 bases from J, the junction contained 2 bases not matched to a gene. This CDR3 comprises 15 residues. CDR3 bases: TGCGCCAGCAGCCAAGGACAGGGGGGAACAGATACGCAGTATTTT. Encoded protein: CASSQGQGGTDTQYF.

This rearrangement joins TRBV7-2 to TRBJ2-1; TRBD1 is a possible D gene (5 bases). Germline-derived CDR1 and CDR2 are SGHTA and FQGNSA. The CDR3 consists of 15 residues. V lost 3 bases, J lost 3 bases, and 12 bases lay in between. CDR3 sequence: CASSFARGLYNEQFF. The DNA for the CDR3 is TGTGCCAGCAGCTTTGCTAGGGGCCTCTACAATGAGCAGTTCTTC.

The chain combines TRBV7-8 with TRBJ2-6, with TRBD2 identical over 7 bases. This CDR3 is 18 amino acids long. The trim removed 2 bases at V and 0 bases at J, leaving 7 bases unmatched. The germline V gene encodes CDR1 SGHVS and CDR2 FQNEAQ. The CDR3 spells CASSLQTAGHSGANVLTF. The CDR3 DNA follows: TGTGCCAGCAGCTTACAGACAGCGGGGCACTCTGGGGCCAACGTCCTGACTTTC.

V is TRBV4-2 and J is TRBJ2-7; weak D call: TRBD1 (5 bases). V lost 0 bases to trimming and J lost 3 bases, with 12 bases between them. Germline values: CDR1 LGHNA, CDR2 YNFKEQ. This CDR3 contains 15 residues. The DNA for the CDR3 is TGTGCCAGCAGCCAAGAAGGCAGGGTTAGCTACGAGCAGTACTTC. It codes for CASSQEGRVSYEQYF.

This clone was detected once. The same CDR3 also results from other DNA sequences found in this sample. J is TRBJ2-1 and V is TRBV5-6, with D possibly TRBD2 on 5 matching bases. The CDR3 has 14 residues. Germline V gene lookup returns CDR1 SGHDT and CDR2 YYEEEE. V lost 1 base to trimming and J lost 6 bases, with 11 bases between them. CDR3 sequence reads: CASSLWTQANEQFF. The CDR3, as DNA: TGTGCCAGCAGCTTGTGGACTCAGGCCAATGAGCAGTTCTTC.

This clone was counted once. The genes are TRBV18 and TRBJ2-5; 7 bases match TRBD2. The J call may be incorrect, as the DNA end agrees better with TRBJ2-7. Germline V gene lookup returns CDR1 KGHSH and CDR2 LQKENI. The CDR3 has 18 residues. CDR3 loop: CASSPPLLRGDVSYEQYF. The CDR3 nucleotides are TGTGCCAGCTCACCACCGCTCCTCCGGGGGGACGTCTCCTACGAGCAGTACTTC.

This chain links TRBV4-3 with TRBJ1-1, with D possibly TRBD1 on 5 matching bases. Germline values: CDR1 LGHNA, CDR2 YSLEER. The CDR3 spans 14 residues. The ends were cut back, 3 bases at V and 1 base at J, with 9 bases in the middle. CDR3 sequence: CASSQPDRNTEAFF. The CDR3 nucleotides are TGCGCCAGCAGCCAGCCCGACAGGAACACTGAAGCTTTCTTT.

This chain links TRBV27 with TRBJ2-7; D is possibly TRBD1 (6 bases). Germline CDR1 MNHEY, CDR2 SMNVEV (reference sequence). The ends were cut back, 6 bases at V and 7 bases at J, with 16 bases in the middle. CDR3 length equals 13 residues. CDR3 region: CASSPGQTNEQYF. For the CDR3, the DNA is TGTGCCAGCAGCCCTGGACAGACTAATGAGCAGTACTTC.

This chain connects TRBV4-1 to TRBJ1-4, with 7 nucleotides matching TRBD1. This CDR3 has 17 residues. The germline V gene has CDR1 MGHRA and CDR2 YSYEKL. V gave up 1 base and J gave up 3 bases; unmatched junction bases: 8. CDR3: CASSQADRGHANEKLFF. The CDR3 bases are TGCGCCAGCAGCCAAGCTGATAGGGGGCATGCTAATGAAAAACTGTTTTTT.

The rearrangement joins TRBV7-2 to TRBJ1-2, with 7 bases aligning to TRBD1. The CDR3 contains 15 residues. V gave up 5 bases and J gave up 12 bases; unmatched junction bases: 18. Germline CDR1 is SGHTA and CDR2 is FQGNSA. The CDR3 DNA sequence: TGTGCCAGCAGCATGGACAACACAGGGGACTGGATTCACACCTTC. Translation: CASSMDNTGDWIHTF. Full variable domain (outside the CDR3, taken from reference TRBV7-2 and TRBJ1-2): GAGVSQSPSNKVTEKGKDVELRCDPISGHTALYWYRQSLGQGLEFLIYFQGNSAPDKSGLPSDRFSAERTGGSVSTLTIQRTQQEDSAVYLCASSMDNTGDWIHTFGSGTRLTVV.

This clone was detected once. The V call is TRBV2, the J call TRBJ1-1, with 8 nucleotides matching TRBD1. The V gene's germline CDR1 is SNHLY and CDR2 FYNNEI. The V segment lost 5 bases and the J segment 10 bases; nucleotides outside the gene matches: 6. The CDR3 length is 12 residues. CDR3 coding DNA: TGTGCCAGCAGTTTGGGACAGGCCCGAGCTTTCTTT. This translates into CASSLGQARAFF.

V gene TRBV18 combines with J gene TRBJ1-1; 7 bases line up with TRBD1. CDR1 is KGHSH and CDR2 is LQKENI in the germline V gene. J gave up 6 bases and V 3 bases, and 4 bases lay outside the gene matches. The CDR3 is made up of 13 amino acids. The CDR3 nucleotides read TGTGCCAGCTCACCCGGGACAGTTGCTGAAGCTTTCTTT. Encoded protein: CASSPGTVAEAFF.

The chain combines TRBV7-2 with TRBJ2-5, with 8 bases fitting TRBD1. V shed 5 bases, J shed 4 bases, and the junction held 6 bases outside the gene matches. Germline V lookup: CDR1 SGHTA, CDR2 FQGNSA. This CDR3 comprises 14 residues. CDR3 sequence reads: CASSRRGLGETQYF. The CDR3 DNA reads as TGTGCCAGCAGCCGCAGGGGGCTGGGAGAGACCCAGTACTTC.

The V and J genes are TRBV4-1 and TRBJ1-1, with D possibly TRBD1 on 5 matching bases. This CDR3 has 14 residues. With 0 bases removed from V and 4 bases from J, the gap between germline ends came to 9 bases. Germline CDR1 and CDR2: MGHRA and YSYEKL. The CDR3 spells CASSQDGRVTEAFF. Here the CDR3 DNA reads TGCGCCAGCAGCCAAGACGGCAGGGTCACTGAAGCTTTCTTT.

The chain carries TRBV6-1 and TRBJ1-6; possible D gene TRBD1, 6 bases. Germline CDR1 MNHNS, CDR2 SASEGT. The CDR3 runs to 15 residues. The V end was cut by 7 bases, the J end by 6 bases, with 16 bases between. The CDR3 sequence is CASTSGGQVNSPLHF. CDR3 sequence (DNA): TGTGCCAGCACTTCGGGGGGGCAGGTTAATTCACCCCTCCACTTT.

The chain employs TRBV4-3 and TRBJ2-1; 7 bases line up with TRBD2. There are 17 residues in the CDR3. Germline CDR1 LGHNA, CDR2 YSLEER. V trimming: 2 bases; J trimming: 5 bases; junction bases outside the gene matches: 12. CDR3 nucleotides: TGCGCCAGCAGCCAATTCTCTAAGCGGGGTGTCAACAATGAGCAGTTCTTC. Its translation is CASSQFSKRGVNNEQFF.

This clone was seen a single time. The rearrangement joins TRBV9 to TRBJ2-3; D unresolved. Trimming pared 1 base from V and 8 bases from J, leaving 8 bases between. This CDR3 has 12 amino acids. CDR1 is SGDLS, CDR2 YYNGEE, per germline. Here the CDR3 DNA reads TGTGCCAGCAGCGTATCTTACGGTACGCAGTATTTT. Protein product: CASSVSYGTQYF.